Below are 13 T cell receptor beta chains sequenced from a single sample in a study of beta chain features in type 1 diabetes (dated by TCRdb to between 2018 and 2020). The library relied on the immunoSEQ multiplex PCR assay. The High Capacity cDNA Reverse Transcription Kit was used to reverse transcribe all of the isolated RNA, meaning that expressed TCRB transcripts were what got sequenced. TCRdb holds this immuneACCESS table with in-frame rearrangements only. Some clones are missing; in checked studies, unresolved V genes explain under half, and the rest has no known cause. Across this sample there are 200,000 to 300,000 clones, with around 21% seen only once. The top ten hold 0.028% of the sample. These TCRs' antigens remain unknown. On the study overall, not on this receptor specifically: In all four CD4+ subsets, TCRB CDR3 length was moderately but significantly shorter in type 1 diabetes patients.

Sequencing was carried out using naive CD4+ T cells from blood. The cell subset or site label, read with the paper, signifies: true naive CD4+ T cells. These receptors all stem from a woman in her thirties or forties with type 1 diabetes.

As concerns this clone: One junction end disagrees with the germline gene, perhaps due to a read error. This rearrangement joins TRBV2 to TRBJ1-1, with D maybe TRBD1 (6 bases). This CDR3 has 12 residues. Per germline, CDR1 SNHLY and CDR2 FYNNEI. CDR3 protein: CASSDRDTEAFF. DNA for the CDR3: TGTGCCAGCAGTGACCGGGACACCGAAGCTTTCTTT.

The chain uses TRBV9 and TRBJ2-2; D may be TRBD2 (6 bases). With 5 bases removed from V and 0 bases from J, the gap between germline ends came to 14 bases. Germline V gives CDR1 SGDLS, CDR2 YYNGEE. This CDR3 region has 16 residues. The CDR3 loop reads CASRGAGNPNTGELFF. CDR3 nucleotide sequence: TGTGCCAGCAGAGGGGCGGGGAATCCGAACACCGGGGAGCTGTTTTTT.

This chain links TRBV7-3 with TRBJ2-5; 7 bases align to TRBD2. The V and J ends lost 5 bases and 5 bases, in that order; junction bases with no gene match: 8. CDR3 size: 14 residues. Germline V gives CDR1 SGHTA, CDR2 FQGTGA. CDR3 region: CASSTGGGSETQYF. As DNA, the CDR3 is TGTGCCAGCAGCACGGGCGGGGGTTCGGAGACCCAGTACTTC.

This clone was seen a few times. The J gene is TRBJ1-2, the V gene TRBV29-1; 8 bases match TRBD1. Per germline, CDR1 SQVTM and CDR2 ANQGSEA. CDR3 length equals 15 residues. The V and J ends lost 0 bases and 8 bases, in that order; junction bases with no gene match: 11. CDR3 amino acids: CSVEDLVSGGGGYTF. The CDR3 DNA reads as TGCAGCGTTGAAGATCTTGTTTCAGGGGGCGGAGGCTACACCTTC.

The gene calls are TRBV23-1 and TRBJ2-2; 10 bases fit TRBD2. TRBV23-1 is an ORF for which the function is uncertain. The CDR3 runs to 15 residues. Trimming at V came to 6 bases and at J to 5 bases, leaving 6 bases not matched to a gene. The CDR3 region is CASRTTSGTTGELFF. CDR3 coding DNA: TGCGCCAGCAGGACTACTAGCGGGACTACCGGGGAGCTGTTTTTT.

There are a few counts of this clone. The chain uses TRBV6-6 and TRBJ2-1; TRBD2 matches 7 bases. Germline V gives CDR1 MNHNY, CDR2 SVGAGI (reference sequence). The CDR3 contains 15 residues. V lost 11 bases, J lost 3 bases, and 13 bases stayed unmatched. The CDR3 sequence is CALAPPGGSYNEQFF. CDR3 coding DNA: TGTGCCTTAGCCCCCCCTGGCGGGAGCTACAATGAGCAGTTCTTC.

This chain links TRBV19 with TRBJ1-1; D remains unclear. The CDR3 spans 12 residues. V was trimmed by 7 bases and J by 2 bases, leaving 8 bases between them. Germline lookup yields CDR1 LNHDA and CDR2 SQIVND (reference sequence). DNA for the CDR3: TGTGCCAGTAAGTGGGCTAACACTGAAGCTTTCTTT. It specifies CASKWANTEAFF.

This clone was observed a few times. CDR3 bases: TGTGCCAGCTCACCATTAGCGCTGAGGGAGACCCAGTACTTC. It is translated as CASSPLALRETQYF. This rearrangement joins TRBV18 to TRBJ2-5, with a tentative D call TRBD2 (5 bases). Germline CDR1 is KGHSH and CDR2 is LQKENI. There are 14 residues in the CDR3. V shed 2 bases and J shed 5 bases, with 12 bases lying between them.

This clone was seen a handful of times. The CDR3 spells CASSPGGSSYEQYF. The CDR3 DNA reads as TGTGCCAGCTCCCCGGGAGGGAGCTCCTACGAGCAGTACTTC. The rearrangement uses TRBV9 and TRBJ2-7; TRBD2 matches 8 bases. CDR3 length equals 14 residues. Trimming cost V 7 bases and J 0 bases; bases outside gene matches: 6. Germline loops: CDR1 SGDLS, CDR2 YYNGEE.

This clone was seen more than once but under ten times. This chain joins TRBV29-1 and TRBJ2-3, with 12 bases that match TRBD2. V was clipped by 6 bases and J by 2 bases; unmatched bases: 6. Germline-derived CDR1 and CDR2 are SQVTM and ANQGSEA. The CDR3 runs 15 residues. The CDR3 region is CSVRLAGDHTDTQYF. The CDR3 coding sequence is TGCAGCGTAAGACTAGCGGGGGATCACACAGATACGCAGTATTTT.

The CDR3 DNA reads as TGTGCCAGCAGCGTAGAATCGGGGGGGAACACTGAAGCTTTCTTT. Protein sequence: CASSVESGGNTEAFF. The chain has TRBV9 and TRBJ1-1; D is perhaps TRBD1 (5 bases). Germline V lookup: CDR1 SGDLS, CDR2 YYNGEE. V lost 0 bases, J lost 1 base, and 10 bases lay in between. The CDR3 has 15 amino acids.

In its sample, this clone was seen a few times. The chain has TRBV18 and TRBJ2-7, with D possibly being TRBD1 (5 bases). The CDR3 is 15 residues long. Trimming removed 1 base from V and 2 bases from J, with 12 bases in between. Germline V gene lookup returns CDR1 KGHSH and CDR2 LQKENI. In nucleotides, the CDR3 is TGTGCCAGCTCACCACTCCGAGACAGCGCCTACGAGCAGTACTTC. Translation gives CASSPLRDSAYEQYF.

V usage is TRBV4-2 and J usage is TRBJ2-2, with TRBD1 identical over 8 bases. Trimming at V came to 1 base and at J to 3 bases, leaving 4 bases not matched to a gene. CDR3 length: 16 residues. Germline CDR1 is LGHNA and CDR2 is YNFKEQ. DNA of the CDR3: TGTGCCAGCAGCCAAGCTCCGGGACAGGACACCGGGGAGCTGTTTTTT. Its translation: CASSQAPGQDTGELFF.